This is a list of T cell receptor beta chains from one sample in a study of shared clonotypes between healthy human individuals. Assay used: immunoSEQ multiplex PCR; TCRdb lists only in-frame clones, some missing. The repertoire holds roughly 2.2 million clones, with more than 80% as singletons. The source material was naive CD4+ T cells from PBMCs. The receptors were sampled from a young man in good health. Some clones in this sample may be carry-over from other donors' samples. Each CDR3 is given with its conserved first and last residue. A D gene is named only where the DNA matches it firmly. Size is stated for part of the rows, as once, few or many counts, or as a class when the clone is expanded.

clone size	J gene	V gene	D gene	CDR3 DNA	CDR3 protein
NA	TRBJ2-7	TRBV6-1	TRBD2	TGTGCCAGCAGTGAACGGGACTACCTTGAGGAGCAGTACTTC	CASSERDYLEEQYF
NA	TRBJ2-3	TRBV5-1	TRBD2	TGCGCCAGCAGCTTCCGAGCGGGAGGGGCAGATACGCAGTATTTT	CASSFRAGGADTQYF
NA	TRBJ2-1	TRBV5-1	TRBD1	TGCGCCAGCAGCTTGGGGACAGGGATCCCTGAGCAGTTCTTC	CASSLGTGIPEQFF
NA	TRBJ1-3	TRBV7-9	NA	TGTGCCAGCAGCTTAGCGGGACCAAGAGGGGGAAACACCATATATTTT	CASSLAGPRGGNTIYF
NA	TRBJ2-1	TRBV19	NA	TGTGCCAGTAGTCGGTCGGGAGTCGCCTACAATGAGCAGTTCTTC	CASSRSGVAYNEQFF
NA	TRBJ2-1	TRBV7-2	TRBD2	TGTGCCAGCAGCATCCCGGGACTAACTACCTTATACAATGAGCAGTTCTTC	CASSIPGLTTLYNEQFF
NA	TRBJ2-1	TRBV18	NA	TGTGCCAGCTCCTTTTACGCGGGACCAGACAATGAGCAGTTCTTC	CASSFYAGPDNEQFF
NA	TRBJ2-7	TRBV5-1	NA	TGCGCCAGCAGCTTGGGGGGGGCAGGAGTACCCTACGAGCAGTACTTC	CASSLGGAGVPYEQYF
NA	TRBJ1-4	TRBV29-1	TRBD1	TGCAGCGTTGGGACAGGGGGCAATGAAAAACTGTTTTTT	CSVGTGGNEKLFF
once	TRBJ2-5	TRBV29-1	NA	TGCAGCGTTGCGGATGGGCTGGAGACCCAGTACTTC	CSVADGLETQYF
once	TRBJ2-7	TRBV7-2	TRBD1	TGTGCCAGCAGCTTAGGGACAGGGACCTACGAGCAGTACTTC	CASSLGTGTYEQYF
NA	TRBJ2-3	TRBV19	NA	TGTGCCAGTAGCACCCGGGCGTGGTACGCGAACACAGATACGCAGTATTTT	CASSTRAWYANTDTQYF
NA	TRBJ2-7	TRBV6-5	NA	TGTGCCAGCAAAGGGACTTGGATTGCCGAGCAGTACTTC	CASKGTWIAEQYF
few	TRBJ2-5	TRBV2	NA	TGTGCCAGCAGTGAAAGGCAGGGAGGTGAGACCCAGTACTTC	CASSERQGGETQYF
once	TRBJ1-4	TRBV5-1	NA	TGCGCCAGCAGCTTGGCCTTAAATACTAATGAAAAACTGTTTTTT	CASSLALNTNEKLFF
few	TRBJ1-1	TRBV29-1	NA	TGCAGCGTTGATCGCCAGAACACTGAAGCTTTCTTT	CSVDRQNTEAFF
NA	TRBJ2-1	TRBV28	NA	TGTGCCAGCAGTTCGACAGGGAGGGGGCAGTTCTTC	CASSSTGRGQFF
NA	TRBJ2-7	TRBV11-3	NA	TGTGCCAGCAGCTTAGGACAGGAAGGGATCGAGCAGTACTTC	CASSLGQEGIEQYF
NA	TRBJ2-7	TRBV19	TRBD1	TGTGCCAGTAGTGTCCGACAGGGGTACTCACACGAGCAGTACTTC	CASSVRQGYSHEQYF
NA	TRBJ2-1	TRBV28	NA	TGTGCCAGCAGTTTTGCCGGGTTGGATGAGCAGTTCTTC	CASSFAGLDEQFF
NA	TRBJ1-5	TRBV19	NA	TGTGCCAGTAGTGCCCAACAGGGTCATCAGCCCCAGCATTTT	CASSAQQGHQPQHF
NA	TRBJ2-7	TRBV2	TRBD1	TGTGCCAGCATGAGAGACAGGGATTCGTTCTACGAGCAGTACTTC	CASMRDRDSFYEQYF
few	TRBJ1-2	TRBV28	NA	TGTGCCAGCAGTACGCAGGGGTTCTATGGCTACACCTTC	CASSTQGFYGYTF
NA	TRBJ2-1	TRBV4-2	NA	TGTGCCAGCAGCCCAGCCCCGGGGAATGAGCAGTTCTTC	CASSPAPGNEQFF
NA	TRBJ2-5	TRBV5-6	TRBD1	TGTGCCAGCAGCACCCAGGACAGGGAGGATAGGGAGACCCAGTACTTC	CASSTQDREDRETQYF
NA	TRBJ2-1	TRBV6-6	NA	TGTGCCAGCAGTTATCAGCGCCCCGCCGATGAGCAGTTCTTC	CASSYQRPADEQFF
NA	TRBJ2-7	TRBV29-1	NA	TGCAGCGTTGGGGGCGTCCTAACCTACGAGCAGTACTTC	CSVGGVLTYEQYF
NA	TRBJ2-5	TRBV6-5	TRBD1	TGTGCCAGCAGTTATACAGGGGCCTGGGAGACCCAGTACTTC	CASSYTGAWETQYF
NA	TRBJ2-7	TRBV7-9	NA	TGTGCCAGCAGCAACTGGGAGGGGGGGCGATTCGGCGAGCAGTACTTC	CASSNWEGGRFGEQYF
once	TRBJ1-6	TRBV30	NA	TGTGCCTGGAGTACCACCCGAGGGCTTTCACCCCTCCACTTT	CAWSTTRGLSPLHF
NA	TRBJ2-1	TRBV4-1	TRBD2	TGCGCCAGCAGCCAGGAACAACTAGCGGGAGGTTACAATGAGCAGTTCTTC	CASSQEQLAGGYNEQFF